The 4 T cell receptor beta chains below come from one sample, sequenced in a study of regulatory T cells in long-lasting Graves disease (dated by TCRdb to the early 2020s). The library was made by multiplex PCR. The sequencing machine was an Illumina HiSeq 4000. TCR beta libraries were built with iRepertoire HTBI primers and Arm-PCR amplification of CDR3 regions. TCRdb reworked the public reads: Q25 trimming with fastp, MiXCR clone assembly, productive beta chains retained. Rows matching on CDR3 protein sequence are summarized as one entry with the most common DNA and genes. Here the sample has 350,000 to 400,000 distinct CDR3 sequences; about a sixth occur a single time. The ten largest clones add up to approximately 22% of the sample. The intended sense of this specimen's time point label: newly diagnosed GD, antithyroid drugs for less than 3 months. RNA was extracted from PBMCs in TRIzol for both TCR sequencing and RNA sequencing.

Specimen: peripheral blood mononuclear cells (PBMCs), collected at new diagnosis, from a patient treated with antithyroid drugs. The receptors come from a female donor with Graves disease.

This clonotype was recorded at least ten times. The chain uses TRBV6-5 and TRBJ1-2; a possible D gene is TRBD1 (6 bases). V was trimmed by 0 bases and J by 4 bases, leaving 9 bases between them. This CDR3 region has 14 residues. Germline CDR1 MNHEY, CDR2 SVGAGI. The CDR3 reads CASSYSGGGYGYTF. The CDR3 region has the DNA TGTGCCAGCAGTTACTCAGGAGGGGGCTATGGCTACACCTTC.

Concerning this clonotype: A clone one base away is much larger, so this may be a read error. V is TRBV18 and J is TRBJ1-1; D possibly corresponds to TRBD1 (5 bases). The germline gives CDR1 KGHSH, CDR2 LQKENI. This CDR3 has 13 amino acids. The CDR3 region is CPSSPPEGRTTFF. CDR3 coding DNA: TGTCCCAGCTCACCACCGGAGGGACGAACCACCTTCTTT.

This chain links TRBV5-5 with TRBJ2-5; D not certain. The V and J ends lost 3 bases and 5 bases respectively, with 11 bases between them. Germline V CDR1 and CDR2: SGHKS, YYEKEE (reference sequence). The CDR3 runs 13 residues. The CDR3 DNA reads TGTGCCAGCAGCTCGCCCTTGCCCGAGACCCAGTACTTC. This encodes CASSSPLPETQYF. Combining the CDR3 with reference TRBV5-5 and TRBJ2-5 gives the whole variable domain DAGVTQSPTHLIKTRGQQVTLRCSPISGHKSVSWYQQVLGQGPQFIFQYYEKEERGRGNFPDRFSARQFPNYSSELNVNALLLGDSALYLCASSSPLPETQYFGPGTRLLVL.

There are many counts of this clonotype. The chain employs TRBV13 and TRBJ2-7; D is unclear. Trimming took off 6 bases at V and 0 bases at J, with 18 bases between the two ends. CDR1 is PRHDT and CDR2 is FYEKMQ in the germline V gene (reference sequence). The CDR3 sequence is 16 residues long. The CDR3 loop is CASSSRVADSSYEQYF. The CDR3 region has the DNA TGTGCCAGCAGTTCGCGCGTTGCAGATAGCTCCTACGAGCAGTACTTC.